This T cell receptor beta chain is from a study of blood T cell repertoires in COVID-19. Followed longitudinally, the Seattle patients had been enrolled during active infection. This CDR3 is 15 amino acids long. V was clipped by 0 bases and J by 6 bases, with 12 bases between them. Per germline, CDR1 SGHVS and CDR2 FNYEAQ. The data were produced by immunoSEQ multiplex PCR, yet TCRdb's version contains in-frame clones alone and is incomplete. The sample consists of about 95,000 clones, roughly 89% of them appearing once. V and J are TRBV7-6 and TRBJ2-1; D perhaps matches TRBD2 (6 bases). The sequence derives from a man aged 55 to 70 with COVID-19, enrolled during active disease. The sequenced sample consisted of peripheral blood. In nucleotides, the CDR3 is TGTGCCAGCAGCTTAGCGGGGGACTTAACCAATGAGCAGTTCTTC. It specifies CASSLAGDLTNEQFF.